This T cell receptor beta chain was recorded in a study of monozygotic twins with inflammatory bowel disease. Germline V gives CDR1 DFQATT, CDR2 SNEGSKA (reference sequence). The CDR3 sequence is 13 residues long. Reanalyzing the 5' RACE reads, TCRdb keeps one entry per CDR3 protein, without DNA. This repertoire includes about 110,000 distinct CDR3 sequences. This clonotype originated in a human donor with ulcerative colitis or Crohn's disease, or a healthy co-twin of an affected twin (not recorded which). The sample consisted of blood. The chain links TRBV20-1 to TRBJ1-1. The CDR3 protein is CSCKGSVNTEAFF.